Below are 32 T cell receptor beta chains sequenced from a single sample in a study of shared clonotypes between healthy human individuals. Profiling relied on immunoSEQ multiplex PCR, and the TCRdb table lists in-frame clones only, not all of them. The sample has around 450,000 clones; roughly three quarters are singletons. Sequences were obtained from PBMCs. The receptors come from a woman aged 40 to 55 in good health. Some clones in this sample may be carry-over from other donors' samples.

The chain combines TRBV14 with TRBJ2-5, with 10 positions matching TRBD1. Germline trimming cut 5 bases from V and 3 bases from J; bases unmatched to any gene: 6. Germline assignment: CDR1 SGHDN and CDR2 FVKESK. CDR3 length: 15 residues. CDR3 residues: CASSGPGTGEETQYF. CDR3 nucleotide sequence: TGTGCCAGCAGCGGACCCGGGACAGGGGAAGAGACCCAGTACTTC.

This chain links TRBV7-2 with TRBJ2-5, with TRBD1 as a possible D gene (6 bases). V was trimmed by 2 bases and J by 5 bases, leaving 21 bases between them. This CDR3 spans 17 amino acids. Per the germline V gene, CDR1 is SGHTA and CDR2 is FQGNSA. CDR3 DNA: TGTGCCAGCAGCTTAAGGGTCAGCCTGAGGGGGTCGGAGACCCAGTACTTC. Translation: CASSLRVSLRGSETQYF.

The rearrangement links TRBV27 to TRBJ2-7, with TRBD1 identical over 8 bases. Trimming at V came to 4 bases and at J to 9 bases, leaving 11 bases not matched to a gene. The CDR3 is 14 residues long. CDR1 and CDR2 from the germline V gene are MNHEY and SMNVEV (reference sequence). This chain's CDR3 is CASSSPLAGGRQYF. The CDR3 coding sequence is TGTGCCAGCAGTTCCCCTCTGGCAGGGGGCAGGCAGTACTTC.

J is TRBJ2-3 and V is TRBV7-9; D might be TRBD2 (6 bases). The CDR3 length is 15 residues. CDR1 is SEHNR and CDR2 is FQNEAQ in the germline V gene (reference sequence). Trimming took off 1 base at V and 8 bases at J, with 16 bases between the two ends. In DNA, the CDR3 is TGTGCCAGCAGCTTAGGGGGGGAGCGGAGAGGTACGCAGTATTTT. This codes for CASSLGGERRGTQYF.

The rearrangement uses TRBV10-1 and TRBJ1-1, with D possibly matching TRBD1 (6 bases). V lost 0 bases to trimming and J lost 0 bases, with 8 bases between them. Per the germline V gene, CDR1 is WNHNN and CDR2 is SYGVQD (reference sequence). This CDR3 is built from 15 residues. The CDR3 spells CASSESGGVNTEAFF. The CDR3 nucleotides are TGCGCCAGCAGTGAGTCAGGGGGAGTGAACACTGAAGCTTTCTTT.

This chain links TRBV28 with TRBJ2-1; 7 bases fit TRBD2. This CDR3 spans 15 amino acids. Germline V gives CDR1 MDHEN, CDR2 SYDVKM. V lost 5 bases to trimming and J lost 3 bases; unmatched junction nucleotides: 7. CDR3: CASSPPSGIYNEQFF. In nucleotides, the CDR3 is TGTGCCAGCAGTCCGCCGAGCGGGATCTACAATGAGCAGTTCTTC.

This chain links TRBV5-1 with TRBJ2-5, with a possible D match to TRBD2 (5 bases). CDR1 and CDR2 (germline): SGHRS, YFSETQ. Trimming took 4 bases from V and 2 from J, leaving 18 bases between them. The CDR3 covers 16 residues. CDR3 residues: CASSQFIDYAQETQYF. As DNA, the CDR3 is TGCGCCAGCAGCCAATTTATTGACTATGCTCAAGAGACCCAGTACTTC.

The chain links TRBV10-2 to TRBJ1-5; D is ambiguous. Trimming left V 0 bases short and J 5 bases short, with 8 bases between. The length of the CDR3 is 14 residues. Germline values: CDR1 WSHSY, CDR2 SAAADI. In DNA, the CDR3 is TGCGCCAGCAGTGAGTCATCAAGTGATCAGCCCCAGCATTTT. Its translation: CASSESSSDQPQHF.

The DNA for the CDR3 is TGTGCCAGCAGCTCCGGTCAGGGGGTTTGGAACGAGCAGTACTTC. Its protein product is CASSSGQGVWNEQYF. The gene calls are TRBV7-8 and TRBJ2-7; TRBD1 matches 7 bases. V shed 4 bases and J 5 bases; nucleotides not matched to a gene: 11. Germline V gene lookup returns CDR1 SGHVS and CDR2 FQNEAQ. This CDR3 has 15 amino acids.

The chain has TRBV30 and TRBJ1-2; a possible D gene is TRBD1 (6 bases). The CDR3 sequence is 15 residues long. CDR1 is GTSNPN, CDR2 SVGIG, per germline (reference sequence). V was pared by 3 bases and J by 2 bases, with 16 bases between. Here the CDR3 reads CAWSPGQPYNYGYTF. In DNA, the CDR3 is TGTGCCTGGAGCCCCGGACAGCCTTACAACTATGGCTACACCTTC.

The chain employs TRBV15 and TRBJ1-2; D might be TRBD1 (5 bases). CDR1 is LNHNV and CDR2 is YYDKDF in the germline V gene (reference sequence). V was cut by 0 bases and J by 4 bases, with 15 bases left in between. CDR3 length: 16 residues. CDR3 in amino acids: CATSRDPGVGGYGYTF. In nucleotides, the CDR3 is TGTGCCACCAGCAGAGATCCTGGGGTCGGGGGCTATGGCTACACCTTC.

The V gene is TRBV11-3, the J gene TRBJ2-1; D is perhaps TRBD1 or TRBD2 (5 bases each). Germline CDR1 reads SGHNT; CDR2 reads YENEEA. CDR3 size: 15 residues. Trimming removed 5 bases at V and 6 bases at J, with 17 bases between. CDR3: CASSPTWGSSNEQFF. The CDR3 coding sequence is TGTGCCAGCAGCCCCACGTGGGGGTCTAGCAATGAGCAGTTCTTC.

The chain joins TRBV19 to TRBJ2-7; no definite D call. Germline assignment: CDR1 LNHDA and CDR2 SQIVND (reference sequence). The V end lost 5 bases, the J end lost 5 bases, and 16 bases lay between the germline ends. This CDR3 contains 14 residues. The CDR3: CASSHPLGLNEQYF. Here the CDR3 DNA reads TGTGCCAGTAGTCACCCATTAGGTCTGAACGAGCAGTACTTC.

CDR3 bases: TGTGCCAGCAGCGCCCTTAACAGGAGGGGTGACAATGAGCAGTTCTTC. It specifies CASSALNRRGDNEQFF. The rearrangement joins TRBV7-9 to TRBJ2-1; possible D gene TRBD2, 6 bases. The CDR3 covers 16 residues. V was shortened by 5 bases and J by 5 bases, with 19 bases between the two germline ends. Germline V CDR1 and CDR2: SEHNR, FQNEAQ (reference sequence).

This clone was seen more than once but under ten times. The chain combines TRBV18 with TRBJ2-5, with no clear D. With 2 bases removed from V and 1 base from J, the gap between germline ends came to 8 bases. Per the germline V gene, CDR1 is KGHSH and CDR2 is LQKENI. There are 14 residues in the CDR3. The CDR3 nucleotides read TGTGCCAGCTCACCAGCACCAGCCCAAGAGACCCAGTACTTC. As protein: CASSPAPAQETQYF. Full variable domain (rest looked up from reference TRBV18 and TRBJ2-5): NAGVMQNPRHLVRRRGQEARLRCSPMKGHSHVYWYRQLPEEGLKFMVYLQKENIIDESGMPKERFSAEFPKEGPSILRIQQVVRGDSAAYFCASSPAPAQETQYFGPGTRLLVL.

The V call is TRBV7-2, the J call TRBJ2-7; 9 nucleotides agree with TRBD2. CDR1 and CDR2 (germline): SGHTA, FQGNSA. The V and J ends lost 3 bases and 5 bases, in that order; junction bases with no gene match: 5. The CDR3 has 14 residues. This CDR3 is CASSFAGGPDEQYF. The DNA of the CDR3 is TGTGCCAGCAGCTTCGCGGGAGGGCCCGACGAGCAGTACTTC.

This chain connects TRBV6-1 to TRBJ1-2; 8 bases align to TRBD1. V was pared by 6 bases and J by 5 bases, with 8 bases of the junction left unmatched. CDR3 length: 14 amino acids. Germline assignment: CDR1 MNHNS and CDR2 SASEGT. The CDR3 loop reads CASRDPGQVYGYTF. The DNA of the CDR3 is TGTGCCAGCAGAGACCCGGGACAGGTATATGGCTACACCTTC.

A single count supports this clone. V and J are TRBV28 and TRBJ2-7; D might be TRBD1 (5 bases). Germline V gene lookup returns CDR1 MDHEN and CDR2 SYDVKM. V lost 4 bases to trimming and J lost 1 base, with 17 bases between them. The CDR3 contains 16 residues. The CDR3, as DNA: TGTGCCAGCAGTTCGGGTGGGGCAGGGCCATCCTACGAGCAGTACTTC. This translates into CASSSGGAGPSYEQYF.

J is TRBJ1-1 and V is TRBV10-2; 10 bases are shared with TRBD1. The trim removed 8 bases at V and 5 bases at J, leaving 5 bases unmatched. CDR1 is WSHSY, CDR2 SAAADI, per germline. There are 13 residues in the CDR3. For the CDR3, the DNA is TGCGCCAGCTGGGGGGGACAGGGGACTGAAGCTTTCTTT. It codes for CASWGGQGTEAFF.

This chain connects TRBV9 to TRBJ2-3; 8 nucleotides agree with TRBD2. Losses at the gene ends were 4 bases for V and 0 bases for J; bases not matched to a gene: 4. The CDR3 is 15 amino acids. Germline values: CDR1 SGDLS, CDR2 YYNGEE. As DNA, the CDR3 is TGTGCCAGCAGCCCGGCTAGCGGGAGCACAGATACGCAGTATTTT. Translation gives CASSPASGSTDTQYF.

The chain carries TRBV7-9 and TRBJ1-5; TRBD1 matches 7 bases. The CDR3 runs to 15 residues. CDR1 SEHNR and CDR2 FQNEAQ come from the germline V gene (reference sequence). J gave up 3 bases and V 0 bases, and 2 bases lay outside the gene matches. CDR3 in DNA: TGTGCCAGCAGCTTAGCGGGACAGCCCAATCAGCCCCAGCATTTT. Protein sequence: CASSLAGQPNQPQHF.

This rearrangement joins TRBV18 to TRBJ1-1, with 9 positions matching TRBD1. Losses at the gene ends were 6 bases for V and 7 bases for J; bases not matched to a gene: 3. Germline V gene sequence: CDR1 KGHSH, CDR2 LQKENI. The CDR3 extends over 12 amino acids. As DNA, the CDR3 is TGTGCCAGCTCCTTGACAGGGGGTGAAGCTTTCTTT. The encoded protein is CASSLTGGEAFF.

The CDR3 region is CASSPQGYSNQPQHF. The CDR3, as DNA: TGTGCCAGCAGTCCCCAGGGTTATAGCAATCAGCCCCAGCATTTT. The chain joins TRBV27 to TRBJ1-5; a possible D gene is TRBD1 (5 bases). Trimming stripped 5 bases from V and 0 bases from J, with 11 bases between. The germline V gene has CDR1 MNHEY and CDR2 SMNVEV (reference sequence). The CDR3 has 15 residues.

In DNA form, the CDR3 reads TGCGCCAGCAGGACAGCAACTAATGAAAAACTGTTTTTT. Protein sequence: CASRTATNEKLFF. The chain is built from TRBV4-1 and TRBJ1-4; D perhaps matches TRBD1 (5 bases). Germline V gene sequence: CDR1 MGHRA, CDR2 YSYEKL. Trimming took off 6 bases at V and 0 bases at J, with 5 bases between the two ends. The CDR3 sequence is 13 residues long.

This clone was seen only once. The CDR3 spells CASSLEVTYEQYF. CDR3 coding DNA: TGTGCCAGCAGCCTCGAGGTCACCTACGAGCAGTACTTC. The chain couples TRBV7-9 to TRBJ2-5; unclear D gene. The end of the DNA is better explained by TRBJ2-7, so the J call may be wrong. The CDR3 sequence is 13 residues long. Per the germline V gene, CDR1 is SEHNR and CDR2 is FQNEAQ (reference sequence).

The chain recombines TRBV15 with TRBJ2-7; 10 bases align to TRBD2. The CDR3 has 18 residues. Germline V gene data show CDR1 as LNHNV and CDR2 as YYDKDF (reference sequence). J lost 5 bases, V lost 3 bases, and 16 bases had no gene match. The CDR3 nucleotides read TGTGCCACCAGCAGGGTGAGGGGTAGCGGGAGGATAATCAACGAGCAGTACTTC. Amino acid sequence: CATSRVRGSGRIINEQYF.

In its sample, this clone was seen once. The rearrangement uses TRBV6-7 and TRBJ2-7; 10 nucleotides align to TRBD1. TRBV6-7 is flagged as an ORF with uncertain function. Unmatched junction bases numbered 23, after V lost 7 bases and J lost 5 bases. The CDR3 contains 19 residues. Here the CDR3 reads CASNQSGYSADRGLDEQYF. CDR3 coding DNA: TGTGCCAGCAACCAAAGTGGGTACTCCGCTGACAGGGGGCTAGACGAGCAGTACTTC.

The genes are TRBV27 and TRBJ1-1, with D possibly TRBD1 on 5 matching bases. The CDR3 covers 16 residues. CDR1 and CDR2 from the germline V gene are MNHEY and SMNVEV (reference sequence). V shed 6 bases and J shed 1 base, with 18 bases lying between them. DNA of the CDR3: TGTGCCAGCAGCTCACGATCCCGGGGCGGGAACACTGAAGCTTTCTTT. Translation gives CASSSRSRGGNTEAFF.

The chain uses TRBV29-1 and TRBJ1-2; TRBD1 is a possible D gene (5 bases). Trimming took 4 bases from V and 4 from J, leaving 16 bases between them. The germline V gene has CDR1 SQVTM and CDR2 ANQGSEA. This CDR3 region has 14 residues. CDR3 residues: CSVASQGIFYGYTF. In DNA, the CDR3 is TGCAGCGTTGCTAGTCAGGGAATATTCTATGGCTACACCTTC.

This clone was counted a few times. The V gene is TRBV28, the J gene TRBJ2-7; TRBD2 matches 9 bases. Germline CDR1 is MDHEN and CDR2 is SYDVKM. V dropped 7 bases and J dropped 1; count of bases not matched to a gene: 8. There are 15 residues in the CDR3. The CDR3 region is CASTLSGSSSYEQYF. The CDR3 DNA follows: TGTGCCAGCACCCTTAGCGGGAGTAGTTCCTACGAGCAGTACTTC. The whole variable domain, filled in from reference TRBV28 and TRBJ2-7, reads DVKVTQSSRYLVKRTGEKVFLECVQDMDHENMFWYRQDPGLGLRLIYFSYDVKMKEKGDIPEGYSVSREKKERFSLILESASTNQTSMYLCASTLSGSSSYEQYFGPGTRLTVT.

This clone has just a few counts. The rearrangement uses TRBV4-3 and TRBJ1-4; TRBD1 matches at 8 bases. The CDR3 loop spans 14 amino acids. CDR1 and CDR2 from the germline V gene are LGHNA and YSLEER. The V segment lost 4 bases and the J segment 7 bases; nucleotides outside the gene matches: 5. The CDR3 DNA reads TGCGCCAGCAGCCGACAGGGGCGGGTTGAAAAACTGTTTTTT. Protein: CASSRQGRVEKLFF.

This clone was found a few times. The chain recombines TRBV7-6 with TRBJ2-1; D is undetermined. The CDR3 runs 13 residues. Germline CDR1 and CDR2: SGHVS and FNYEAQ. V was pared by 1 base and J by 2 bases, with 3 bases between. CDR3: CASSLETYNEQFF. CDR3 bases: TGTGCCAGCAGCTTAGAAACCTACAATGAGCAGTTCTTC.